The 28 T cell receptor beta chains in this list originate from one sample, sequenced in a study of blood T cells in healthy people across ages. Together with a sample-barcoded 5' primer, a J-beta primer mix was included in a second PCR lasting 7 to 11 cycles. A single record per CDR3 protein comes from TCRdb applying MiXCR to the 5' RACE reads. The sample carries about 800,000 distinct CDR3 sequences, about 25% recorded once. These sequences were also reported in another study, on T cells of mothers and their children.

Sequenced: blood. These receptors were obtained from a boy younger than 18 in good health.

In its sample, this clonotype was seen a few times. The rearrangement links TRBV5-1 to TRBJ2-2; 10 nucleotides line up with TRBD2. Germline V gene lookup returns CDR1 SGHRS and CDR2 YFSETQ. V shed 4 bases, J shed 7 bases, and the junction held 13 bases outside the gene matches. The CDR3 sequence is 17 residues long. The CDR3 DNA reads as TGCGCCAGCAGCCCCCGTGGGGCTAGCGGGAGTATCGGGGAGCTGTTTTTT. Translated, it gives CASSPRGASGSIGELFF.

The V call is TRBV4-3, the J call TRBJ1-1, with 8 bases lining up with TRBD1. CDR3 length: 18 residues. V gave up 4 bases and J gave up 0 bases; unmatched junction bases: 13. Germline CDR1 and CDR2: LGHNA and YSLEER. The CDR3 DNA follows: TGCGCCAGCAGCCTCTGGACAGGGCTCCCTCCAATGAACACTGAAGCTTTCTTT. The encoded protein is CASSLWTGLPPMNTEAFF.

The chain links TRBV7-8 to TRBJ1-2; TRBD1 aligns across 8 bases. This CDR3 is 12 amino acids long. Per the germline V gene, CDR1 is SGHVS and CDR2 is FQNEAQ. J lost 7 bases, V lost 4 bases, and 2 bases had no gene match. The CDR3 sequence: CASSYTGGGYTF. CDR3 in DNA: TGTGCCAGCAGCTACACAGGGGGTGGCTACACCTTC.

The chain uses TRBV5-1 and TRBJ2-3; no reliable D call. The CDR3 is 12 residues long. The germline V gene encodes CDR1 SGHRS and CDR2 YFSETQ. Trimming removed 6 bases at V and 6 bases at J, with 11 bases between. The CDR3 bases are TGCGCCAGCATTAGTGTCCCGGATACGCAGTATTTT. It is translated as CASISVPDTQYF.

This clonotype turned up a few times. CDR3 in DNA: TGTGCCAGTAGTCTAGGGGGTCGGAGCTCTGGGGCCAACGTCCTGACTTTC. Protein product: CASSLGGRSSGANVLTF. The rearrangement joins TRBV19 to TRBJ2-6; possible D gene TRBD1, 6 bases. V was pared by 5 bases and J by 0 bases, with 14 bases between. Germline V lookup: CDR1 LNHDA, CDR2 SQIVND (reference sequence). The CDR3 covers 17 residues. Full variable domain (outside the CDR3, taken from reference TRBV19 and TRBJ2-6): DGGITQSPKYLFRKEGQNVTLSCEQNLNHDAMYWYRQDPGQGLRLIYYSQIVNDFQKGDIAEGYSVSREKKESFPLTVTSAQKNPTAFYLCASSLGGRSSGANVLTFGAGSRLTVL.

This rearrangement joins TRBV28 to TRBJ2-4; D remains unclear. V was cut by 3 bases and J by 6 bases, with 6 bases left in between. CDR3 length equals 12 residues. Germline lookup yields CDR1 MDHEN and CDR2 SYDVKM. CDR3 DNA: TGTGCCAGCAGTTTGGGCTCAAACATTCAGTACTTC. Its translation: CASSLGSNIQYF.

Only a few counts were recorded for this clonotype. This chain links TRBV7-2 with TRBJ2-3; D uncertain. Germline CDR1 reads SGHTA; CDR2 reads FQGNSA. The CDR3 contains 15 residues. V lost 1 base, J lost 3 bases, and 11 bases lay in between. The chain's CDR3 is CASSLERVGTDTQYF. CDR3 DNA: TGTGCCAGCAGCTTAGAAAGGGTCGGGACAGATACGCAGTATTTT. Based on the CDR3 plus reference TRBV7-2 and TRBJ2-3, the full variable domain is GAGVSQSPSNKVTEKGKDVELRCDPISGHTALYWYRQSLGQGLEFLIYFQGNSAPDKSGLPSDRFSAERTGGSVSTLTIQRTQQEDSAVYLCASSLERVGTDTQYFGPGTRLTVL.

This clonotype was seen a few times. The rearrangement joins TRBV4-3 to TRBJ2-7; a weak D match, TRBD2 (6 bases). CDR3 length: 18 residues. Germline-derived CDR1 and CDR2 are LGHNA and YSLEER. Trimming removed 0 bases from V and 1 base from J, with 19 bases in between. CDR3 protein: CASSQDHIAGTGSYEQYF. The CDR3 DNA reads TGCGCCAGCAGCCAAGACCATATTGCGGGAACCGGATCCTACGAGCAGTACTTC.

The gene calls are TRBV13 and TRBJ2-5; 10 positions agree with TRBD1. The CDR3 totals 14 residues. The germline CDR1 and CDR2 sequences are PRHDT and FYEKMQ (reference sequence). J was trimmed by 6 bases and V by 3 bases; bases with no gene match: 4. CDR3: CASSFRQGAKTQYF. In nucleotides, the CDR3 is TGTGCCAGCAGCTTTAGACAGGGGGCGAAGACCCAGTACTTC.

The genes are TRBV28 and TRBJ2-5; 14 nucleotides match TRBD2. The assigned J gene may be wrong: the sequence end matches TRBJ2-1 better. The CDR3 runs 16 residues. CDR1 is MDHEN, CDR2 SYDVKM, per germline. CDR3 sequence: CASSPLRLAGGHEQFF. In DNA form, the CDR3 reads TGTGCCAGCAGTCCACTCCGACTAGCGGGAGGGCATGAGCAGTTCTTC.

A few counts support this clonotype. A junction boundary mismatches the germline segment, possibly from a read error. This chain links TRBV12-3 or TRBV12-4 with TRBJ2-5; 7 bases fit TRBD2. This CDR3 is 15 amino acids long. This chain's CDR3 is CASSLGEGLDETQYF. DNA of the CDR3: TGTGCCAGCAGCTTAGGGGAAGGACTAGACGAGACCCAGTACTTC.

The CDR3 nucleotides are TGTGCCAGCAGCGCGGGGACAGGCGGAGGCAATCAGCCCCAGCATTTT. Protein sequence: CASSAGTGGGNQPQHF. This rearrangement joins TRBV6-1 to TRBJ1-5, with 8 bases matching TRBD1. The germline CDR1 and CDR2 sequences are MNHNS and SASEGT. Trimming took 6 bases from V and 2 from J; bases not matched to a gene: 9. The CDR3 is 16 residues long.

V is TRBV20-1 and J is TRBJ2-5, with 11 nucleotides matching TRBD2. The CDR3 is 16 amino acids. From germline, CDR1 is DFQATT and CDR2 SNEGSKA (reference sequence). V shed 0 bases, J shed 1 base, and the junction held 4 bases outside the gene matches. CDR3 in DNA: TGCAGTGCTAGAGAGCCCGGACTAGCGGGCCAAGAGACCCAGTACTTC. The encoded protein is CSAREPGLAGQETQYF.

This sequence joins TRBV28 and TRBJ2-1, with 8 bases matching TRBD2. Per the germline V gene, CDR1 is MDHEN and CDR2 is SYDVKM. Losses at the gene ends were 3 bases for V and 6 bases for J; bases not matched to a gene: 4. CDR3 length: 14 residues. CDR3 in DNA: TGTGCCAGCAGTTTCCCAGCGGGAGTCAATGAGCAGTTCTTC. Translation: CASSFPAGVNEQFF.

This clonotype was observed a few times. The rearrangement links TRBV7-3 to TRBJ2-2; D may correspond to TRBD1 or TRBD2 (5 bases each). The V end lost 5 bases, the J end lost 1 base, and 11 bases lay between the germline ends. Germline V gene data show CDR1 as SGHTA and CDR2 as FQGTGA. The CDR3 is 15 residues long. The CDR3 region has the DNA TGTGCCAGCAGCCGGGGACGGCTGAACACCGGGGAGCTGTTTTTT. Translated, it gives CASSRGRLNTGELFF.

CDR3: CASSTTGVEKLFF. The CDR3 coding sequence is TGTGCCAGCAGTACGACAGGGGTGGAAAAACTGTTTTTT. The rearrangement joins TRBV2 to TRBJ1-4, with 8 bases that match TRBD1. V trimming: 5 bases; J trimming: 8 bases; junction bases outside the gene matches: 4. Looked up from germline, CDR1 is SNHLY and CDR2 is FYNNEI. The CDR3 runs 13 residues.

The chain links TRBV19 to TRBJ2-5; D is undetermined. CDR3 length: 14 residues. The germline V gene has CDR1 LNHDA and CDR2 SQIVND (reference sequence). The germline V and J ends were trimmed by 5 bases and 2 bases, with 12 bases remaining between them. The CDR3 DNA reads TGTGCCAGTAGTTTGGGAAATCTTCAAGAGACCCAGTACTTC. It yields the protein CASSLGNLQETQYF.

V gene TRBV12-3 or TRBV12-4 combines with J gene TRBJ2-4, with D unclear. The CDR3 sequence is 16 residues long. Trimming removed 7 bases at V and 0 bases at J, with 16 bases between. The CDR3 region has the DNA TGTGCCAGCACCACTCCCCGGCGCCTAGCCAAAAACATTCAGTACTTC. This translates into CASTTPRRLAKNIQYF.

This clonotype was seen a few times. The V call is TRBV24-1, the J call TRBJ1-5; D perhaps matches TRBD1 (5 bases). Trimming took off 5 bases at V and 1 base at J, with 11 bases between the two ends. The V gene's germline CDR1 is KGHDR and CDR2 SFDVKD. This CDR3 is built from 15 residues. The CDR3: CATSGSYRSNQPQHF. The CDR3 DNA follows: TGTGCCACCAGTGGATCTTACAGGAGCAATCAGCCCCAGCATTTT.

The chain is built from TRBV7-2 and TRBJ2-3; the match to TRBD2 covers 9 bases. V dropped 5 bases and J dropped 6; count of bases not matched to a gene: 9. Germline CDR1 and CDR2: SGHTA and FQGNSA. This CDR3 comprises 15 residues. The DNA of the CDR3 is TGTGCCAGCAGCGTTAGCGGGAGCAGGCGGGATACGCAGTATTTT. It yields the protein CASSVSGSRRDTQYF. Combining the CDR3 with reference TRBV7-2 and TRBJ2-3 gives the whole variable domain GAGVSQSPSNKVTEKGKDVELRCDPISGHTALYWYRQSLGQGLEFLIYFQGNSAPDKSGLPSDRFSAERTGGSVSTLTIQRTQQEDSAVYLCASSVSGSRRDTQYFGPGTRLTVL.

This clonotype was seen more than once but under ten times. The CDR3 DNA reads as TGTGCCACCGGTCCCAGGTTTCAAGAGACCCAGTACTTC. Translated: CATGPRFQETQYF. V usage is TRBV24-1 and J usage is TRBJ2-5; D is ambiguous. This CDR3 has 13 amino acids. The germline V gene encodes CDR1 KGHDR and CDR2 SFDVKD. Trimming shortened V by 9 bases and J by 2 bases, and 12 bases separated the two germline ends.

V and J are TRBV5-1 and TRBJ2-3; 12 bases fit TRBD2. This CDR3 has 16 amino acids. Losses at the gene ends were 2 bases for V and 0 bases for J; bases not matched to a gene: 1. The V gene's germline CDR1 is SGHRS and CDR2 YFSETQ. CDR3 sequence: CASSFLAGGSTDTQYF. The CDR3 region has the DNA TGCGCCAGCAGCTTCCTAGCGGGAGGGAGCACAGATACGCAGTATTTT.

The V and J genes are TRBV20-1 and TRBJ1-1; D is possibly TRBD1 (5 bases). Germline V gene sequence: CDR1 DFQATT, CDR2 SNEGSKA (reference sequence). The CDR3 loop spans 13 amino acids. The germline V and J ends were trimmed by 3 bases and 0 bases, with 8 bases remaining between them. In DNA form, the CDR3 reads TGCAGTGCTAGCCAGGGACTGAACACTGAAGCTTTCTTT. Protein: CSASQGLNTEAFF.

This clonotype was seen a few times. At one of its ends the junction is not consistent with the germline gene, which may arise from a read error. The chain couples TRBV20-1 to TRBJ2-5; 8 bases line up with TRBD2. The CDR3 length is 14 residues. The germline gives CDR1 DFQATT, CDR2 SNEGSKA (reference sequence). DNA of the CDR3: TGCAGTGCTTCAAATCGGGGGGGCCAAGAGATCCAGTACTTC. Translation gives CSASNRGGQEIQYF.

This rearrangement joins TRBV20-1 to TRBJ2-4, with D possibly matching TRBD1 (6 bases). V gave up 6 bases and J gave up 0 bases, with 18 bases separating them. Germline V gene sequence: CDR1 DFQATT, CDR2 SNEGSKA (reference sequence). CDR3 size: 16 residues. CDR3 residues: CSAPRVTGLAKNIQYF. The CDR3 region has the DNA TGCAGTGCCCCGCGGGTGACAGGTTTAGCCAAAAACATTCAGTACTTC.

The V and J genes are TRBV6-1 and TRBJ2-1, with a possible D match to TRBD2 (7 bases). The germline gives CDR1 MNHNS, CDR2 SASEGT. The CDR3 totals 16 residues. V dropped 1 base and J dropped 4 bases, with 14 bases sitting between them. CDR3 sequence reads: CASSEEGGGGYNEQFF. CDR3 in DNA: TGTGCCAGCAGTGAAGAGGGAGGGGGTGGATACAATGAGCAGTTCTTC.

This chain joins TRBV7-9 and TRBJ2-1; the D is unclear. Matching the DNA end better, TRBJ2-7 makes the J call doubtful. CDR3 length: 14 residues. From germline, CDR1 is SEHNR and CDR2 FQNEAQ (reference sequence). In nucleotides, the CDR3 is TGTGCCAGCAGCTTAGAGGCCGGCAGACTCGAGCAGTACTTC. It codes for CASSLEAGRLEQYF.

This clonotype was seen a few times. The CDR3 DNA is TGCGCCAGCAGCTTGCGGGAAACTAACTATGGCTACACCTTC. Amino acids: CASSLRETNYGYTF. The gene calls are TRBV5-1 and TRBJ1-2, with no clear D. Per the germline V gene, CDR1 is SGHRS and CDR2 is YFSETQ. The V gene lost 1 base and the J gene lost 0 bases, with 7 bases spanning the gap. This CDR3 contains 14 residues.